This TCR beta chain is from a study of response to subunit inactivated influenza vaccine. Study-wide points: That few new T cells are recruited by each seasonal influenza vaccination was the authors' suggestion.

This CDR3 spans 15 amino acids. Germline V lookup: CDR1 SGHTA, CDR2 FQGNSA. With 6 bases clipped from V and 2 bases from J, the junction kept 9 bases outside the gene matches. This clonotype has more than one count but fewer than ten. Its antigen remains unknown. TCRdb re-analysed the RT-PCR reads in MiXCR, keeping a single row per CDR3 protein. The table shows more than 450,000 distinct CDR3 sequences, with roughly 8.2% occurring only once. The genes are TRBV7-2 and TRBJ2-7; TRBD2 agrees at 8 bases. Here the sequenced sample was PBMCs from blood, taken roughly 24 months after vaccination. This receptor was taken from a man in his fifties or sixties who received an inactivated influenza vaccine. DNA for the CDR3: TGTGCCAGCAGACCAAAAGCGGGAGTCCCCTACGAGCAGTACTTC. It codes for CASRPKAGVPYEQYF.